These 18 T cell receptor beta chains share one sample of origin, sequenced in a study of blood T cells in healthy people across ages (dated by TCRdb to the mid-2010s). The library was built by means of 5' RACE. These reads were obtained on an Illumina HiSeq 2500. A second about 7 to 11 cycle PCR used a sample-barcoded 5' primer and a J-beta primer mix. TCRdb's own reprocessing of the public reads used fastp at Q25 and MiXCR and kept productive beta chains. Each CDR3 protein appears once, grouped with its most common genes and DNA. The sample table shows hundreds of thousands of distinct CDR3 sequences, and 58% are seen once. The leading ten clones occupy 30% to 40% of the sample. The sequenced material came from blood. The receptors come from a man aged 55 to 70 in good health.

Only one count was recorded for this clonotype. The gene calls are TRBV4-1 and TRBJ2-3; either TRBD1 or TRBD2 may fit D (5 bases each). Germline V gene lookup returns CDR1 MGHRA and CDR2 YSYEKL. The CDR3 runs 18 residues. V was shortened by 5 bases and J by 3 bases, with 24 bases between the two germline ends. CDR3 DNA sequence: TGCGCCAGCAGCATCGTCAGAGGGGCCACCCTGGAGACAGATACGCAGTATTTT. This codes for CASSIVRGATLETDTQYF.

This chain joins TRBV10-1 and TRBJ2-1; 9 nucleotides agree with TRBD1. V trimming: 6 bases; J trimming: 8 bases; junction bases outside the gene matches: 8. This CDR3 comprises 14 residues. The germline V gene has CDR1 WNHNN and CDR2 SYGVQD (reference sequence). DNA for the CDR3: TGCGCCAGCAGGGACAGGGGCTTGGGTCATGAGCAGTTCTTC. It is translated as CASRDRGLGHEQFF.

The chain recombines TRBV5-1 with TRBJ2-1; 8 bases agree with TRBD2. V lost 4 bases and J lost 3; bases outside the gene matches: 9. This CDR3 has 16 residues. Germline loops: CDR1 SGHRS, CDR2 YFSETQ. The CDR3 sequence is CASSREAGANYNEQFF. CDR3 DNA sequence: TGCGCCAGCAGCCGAGAAGCGGGAGCTAACTACAATGAGCAGTTCTTC.

This clonotype was detected a few times. This chain connects TRBV3-1 to TRBJ1-2; D perhaps matches TRBD1 (6 bases). Trimming cost V 4 bases and J 6 bases, with 12 bases left between them. This CDR3 comprises 13 residues. Germline CDR1 LGHDT, CDR2 YNNKEL (reference sequence). In nucleotides, the CDR3 is TGTGCCAGCAGCCGCCTCAGGACAGATGGCTACACCTTC. As protein: CASSRLRTDGYTF.

The chain couples TRBV19 to TRBJ2-7; 8 positions agree with TRBD2. The V gene end was trimmed by 5 bases and the J gene end by 0 bases; junction bases not matched to a gene: 9. The CDR3 sequence is 16 residues long. Germline V lookup: CDR1 LNHDA, CDR2 SQIVND (reference sequence). The CDR3 bases are TGTGCCAGTAGTGACCCCGGGAGGGGGAGCTCCTACGAGCAGTACTTC. This encodes CASSDPGRGSSYEQYF. The full variable domain, its missing parts supplied by reference TRBV19 and TRBJ2-7, is DGGITQSPKYLFRKEGQNVTLSCEQNLNHDAMYWYRQDPGQGLRLIYYSQIVNDFQKGDIAEGYSVSREKKESFPLTVTSAQKNPTAFYLCASSDPGRGSSYEQYFGPGTRLTVT.

This clonotype was seen once. This chain joins TRBV9 and TRBJ2-7, with 12 bases identical to TRBD2. The germline CDR1 and CDR2 sequences are SGDLS and YYNGEE. The CDR3 length is 17 residues. V gave up 1 base and J gave up 4 bases; unmatched junction bases: 9. The CDR3 loop reads CASSVPLTSGGRYEQYF. The CDR3 region has the DNA TGTGCCAGCAGCGTACCCCTGACTAGCGGGGGCCGTTACGAGCAGTACTTC.

The chain uses TRBV6-1 and TRBJ2-7; D perhaps matches TRBD1 (6 bases). This CDR3 has 14 amino acids. The germline V and J ends were trimmed by 4 bases and 3 bases, with 13 bases remaining between them. Germline V lookup: CDR1 MNHNS, CDR2 SASEGT. Here the CDR3 reads CASSGGQIIYEQYF. CDR3 sequence (DNA): TGTGCCAGCAGTGGTGGACAGATCATCTACGAGCAGTACTTC.

The chain carries TRBV20-1 and TRBJ2-2; a weak D match, TRBD2 (5 bases). Trimming left V 4 bases short and J 4 bases short, with 10 bases between. The CDR3 spans 13 residues. CDR1 and CDR2 (germline): DFQATT, SNEGSKA (reference sequence). CDR3 in DNA: TGCAGTGCTAAGGAGGTGTCCACCGGGGAGCTGTTTTTT. This encodes CSAKEVSTGELFF.

This chain joins TRBV18 and TRBJ2-6; D is perhaps TRBD1 or TRBD2 (5 bases each). The V gene lost 11 bases and the J gene lost 0 bases, with 17 bases spanning the gap. Germline-derived CDR1 and CDR2 are KGHSH and LQKENI. This CDR3 is built from 16 residues. CDR3 nucleotides: TGTGCCCCACCGGGGACGGATAGCTCTGGGGCCAACGTCCTGACTTTC. Amino acids: CAPPGTDSSGANVLTF.

The chain joins TRBV3-1 to TRBJ1-2; no clear D. The CDR3 has 14 residues. Germline V lookup: CDR1 LGHDT, CDR2 YNNKEL (reference sequence). Trimming removed 2 bases from V and 0 bases from J, with 7 bases in between. The CDR3 here is CASSQPAANYGYTF. In DNA, the CDR3 is TGTGCCAGCAGCCAACCGGCAGCTAACTATGGCTACACCTTC.

V usage is TRBV20-1 and J usage is TRBJ2-2, with D possibly TRBD1 on 5 matching bases. CDR1 is DFQATT, CDR2 SNEGSKA, per germline (reference sequence). V lost 7 bases and J 9 bases, leaving 15 bases between the germline ends. The CDR3 totals 12 residues. The CDR3 loop reads CSVRKGSWELFF. The CDR3 DNA reads TGCAGTGTCAGGAAGGGGTCCTGGGAGCTGTTTTTT.

The genes are TRBV28 and TRBJ2-3, with 8 bases lining up with TRBD1. This CDR3 is built from 16 residues. J was trimmed by 5 bases and V by 6 bases; bases with no gene match: 13. The germline CDR1 and CDR2 sequences are MDHEN and SYDVKM. CDR3 in DNA: TGTGCCAGCAGGAGCCCTCAGGGGGCGCGGGAAGATACGCAGTATTTT. Amino acids: CASRSPQGAREDTQYF.

The chain couples TRBV2 to TRBJ1-1; D not resolved. Germline V CDR1 and CDR2: SNHLY, FYNNEI. This CDR3 contains 14 residues. V lost 5 bases, J lost 1 base, and 11 bases lay in between. The CDR3 nucleotides are TGTGCCAGCAGTAGGACGGATAGGAACACTGAAGCTTTCTTT. It translates to CASSRTDRNTEAFF.

The J gene is TRBJ2-4, the V gene TRBV5-1; 9 bases line up with TRBD1. The CDR3 is 16 amino acids. Trimming took 4 bases from V and 8 from J; bases not matched to a gene: 13. CDR1 SGHRS and CDR2 YFSETQ come from the germline V gene. CDR3 in amino acids: CASSPTLGQGWDIQYF. CDR3 sequence (DNA): TGCGCCAGCAGCCCTACACTCGGACAGGGGTGGGACATTCAGTACTTC. The variable domain in full, with the rest retrieved from reference TRBV5-1 and TRBJ2-4, is KAGVTQTPRYLIKTRGQQVTLSCSPISGHRSVSWYQQTPGQGLQFLFEYFSETQRNKGNFPGRFSGRQFSNSRSEMNVSTLELGDSALYLCASSPTLGQGWDIQYFGAGTRLSVL.

V is TRBV6-2 or TRBV6-3 and J is TRBJ2-5; possible D gene TRBD1, 5 bases. CDR3 length: 14 amino acids. V lost 2 bases and J lost 2, with 9 bases in between. The germline CDR1 and CDR2 sequences are MNHEY and SVGEGT. In DNA form, the CDR3 reads TGTGCCAGCAGTTACCGGCCAGGGCAAGAGACCCAGTACTTC. It is translated as CASSYRPGQETQYF.

V gene TRBV29-1 combines with J gene TRBJ2-3, with a weak D call TRBD1 (5 bases). The CDR3 runs 12 residues. Trimming took 2 bases from V and 8 from J, leaving 11 bases between them. Germline V gene data show CDR1 as SQVTM and CDR2 as ANQGSEA. CDR3 bases: TGCAGCGTTGAAAAGGGGCAGGGTACGCAGTATTTT. It is translated as CSVEKGQGTQYF.

V is TRBV12-3 or TRBV12-4 and J is TRBJ1-2; D is unresolved. The CDR3 is 12 residues long. Trimming left V 7 bases short and J 4 bases short, with 10 bases between. The CDR3 DNA is TGTGCCAGCACCCCCGGGCTCTATGGCTACACCTTC. Encoded protein: CASTPGLYGYTF.

This clonotype was picked up a small number of times. The rearrangement joins TRBV4-1 to TRBJ2-1; 9 nucleotides line up with TRBD2. Germline V lookup: CDR1 MGHRA, CDR2 YSYEKL. V dropped 8 bases and J dropped 8; count of bases not matched to a gene: 10. The CDR3 has 14 amino acids. This CDR3 reads CASGAGGLFHEQFF. Here the CDR3 DNA reads TGCGCCAGCGGGGCGGGGGGGCTCTTCCATGAGCAGTTCTTC.